This is a list of T cell receptor beta chains from one sample in a study of T cells in Graves' hyperthyroidism and ophthalmopathy. TCRdb re-called the multiplex PCR reads with MiXCR, one entry per CDR3 protein. The sample holds roughly 700,000 distinct CDR3 sequences, around a sixth seen once. The sequenced sample consisted of blood. The receptors shown here come from a man aged 50-60 years with Graves' hyperthyroidism. CDR3s leave out the opening cysteine and the closing phenylalanine or tryptophan.

v_call | cdr3_aa
TRBV11-2 | ASSFRFASSGANVLT
TRBV12-3/TRBV12-4 | ASSRGSGTTDTQY
TRBV7-9 | ASSRLGQRTQETQY
TRBV12-3/TRBV12-4 | ASVRDRVSNEQF
TRBV29-1 | SALAGTYEQY
TRBV19 | ASRVGANEQF
TRBV6-2/TRBV6-3 | ASSPFASTDTQY
TRBV25-1 | ASSRQLGGEQY
TRBV7-2 | ASSLGSGLYYNEQF
TRBV20-1 | SARWLARTYNEQF
TRBV20-1 | SARDRRLAGGGLYNEQF
TRBV7-3 | ATASSGTYNEQF
TRBV6-1 | ASRPGLAGESDTQY
TRBV28 | ASSHDGNYGYT
TRBV6-6 | ASSYSGQGRGGYT
TRBV3-1 | ASSQDTLGLAGGETQY
TRBV6-1 | ASREGVGNSPLH